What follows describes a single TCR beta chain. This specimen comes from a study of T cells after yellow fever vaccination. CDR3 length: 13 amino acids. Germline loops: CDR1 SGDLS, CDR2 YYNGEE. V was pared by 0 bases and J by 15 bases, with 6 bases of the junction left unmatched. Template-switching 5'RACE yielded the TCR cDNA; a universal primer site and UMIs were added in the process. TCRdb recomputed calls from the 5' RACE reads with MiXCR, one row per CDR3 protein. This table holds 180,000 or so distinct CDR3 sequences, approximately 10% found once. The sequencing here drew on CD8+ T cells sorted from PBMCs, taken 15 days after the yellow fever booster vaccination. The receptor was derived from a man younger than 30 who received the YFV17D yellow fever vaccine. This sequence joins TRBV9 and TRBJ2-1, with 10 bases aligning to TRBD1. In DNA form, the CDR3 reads TGTGCCAGCAGCGTAGGAAGCCGGGACAGGGGGTTCTTC. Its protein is CASSVGSRDRGFF.